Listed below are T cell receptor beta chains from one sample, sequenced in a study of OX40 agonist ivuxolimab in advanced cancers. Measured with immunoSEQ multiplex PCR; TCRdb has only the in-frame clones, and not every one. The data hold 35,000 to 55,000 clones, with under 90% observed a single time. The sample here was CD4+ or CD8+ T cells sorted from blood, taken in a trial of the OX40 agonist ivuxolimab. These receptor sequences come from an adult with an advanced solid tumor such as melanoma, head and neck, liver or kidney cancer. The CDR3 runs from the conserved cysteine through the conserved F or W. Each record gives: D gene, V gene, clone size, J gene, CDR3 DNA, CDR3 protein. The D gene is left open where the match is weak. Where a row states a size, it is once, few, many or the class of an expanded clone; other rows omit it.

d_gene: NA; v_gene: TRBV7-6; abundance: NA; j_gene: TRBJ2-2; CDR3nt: TGTGCCAGCAGCTTAGGGTCAGCGAACACCGGGGAGCTGTTTTTT; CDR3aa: CASSLGSANTGELFF
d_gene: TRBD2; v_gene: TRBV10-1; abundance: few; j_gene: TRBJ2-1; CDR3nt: TGCGCCAGCAGCCTCGGGGGGGAGCAGTTCTTC; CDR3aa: CASSLGGEQFF
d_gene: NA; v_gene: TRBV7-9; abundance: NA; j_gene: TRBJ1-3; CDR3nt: TGTGCCAGCAGCTTAGGAGCTGGAAACACCATATATTTT; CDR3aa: CASSLGAGNTIYF
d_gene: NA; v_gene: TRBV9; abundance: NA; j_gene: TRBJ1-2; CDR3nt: TGTGCCAGCAGCGCGCCAATGGGTAGTGAATATGGCTACACCTTC; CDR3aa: CASSAPMGSEYGYTF
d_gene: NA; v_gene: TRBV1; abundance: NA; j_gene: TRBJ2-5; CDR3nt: TGCACCAGCAGCCAAGCCAGTCCCGAGGACACGGAGACCCAGTACTTC; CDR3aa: CTSSQASPEDTETQYF
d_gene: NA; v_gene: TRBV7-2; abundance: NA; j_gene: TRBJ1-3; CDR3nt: TGTGCCACCGGGACTGACTCTGGAAACACCATATATTTT; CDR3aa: CATGTDSGNTIYF
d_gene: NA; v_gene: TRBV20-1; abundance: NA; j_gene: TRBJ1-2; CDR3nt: TGCAGTGCTAGGGAAGGGGCCGGGGACACCTTC; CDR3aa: CSAREGAGDTF
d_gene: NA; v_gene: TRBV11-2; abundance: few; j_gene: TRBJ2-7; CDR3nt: TGTGCCAGCAGCTACACCACAGTAGGCGAGCAGTACTTC; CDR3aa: CASSYTTVGEQYF
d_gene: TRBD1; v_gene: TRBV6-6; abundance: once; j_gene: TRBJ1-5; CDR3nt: TGTGCCAGCAGATTTACAGGGGAGGGGCAGCCCCAGCATTTT; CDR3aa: CASRFTGEGQPQHF
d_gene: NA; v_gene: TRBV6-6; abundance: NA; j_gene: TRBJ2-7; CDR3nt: TGTGCCAGCAGTCAGGCCCTCTTAGATAACTCCTACGAGCAGTACTTC; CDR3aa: CASSQALLDNSYEQYF
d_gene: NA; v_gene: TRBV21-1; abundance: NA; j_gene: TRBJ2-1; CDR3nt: TGTGCCAGCAGCCGGGACAGGGAAAAGCTCCGCAATGAGCAGTTCTTC; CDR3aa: CASSRDREKLRNEQFF
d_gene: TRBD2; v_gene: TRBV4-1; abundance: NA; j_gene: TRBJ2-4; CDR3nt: TGCGCCAGCAGCCAAGGACTAGCGGGAGGGGTAGCCAAAAACATTCAGTACTTC; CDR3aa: CASSQGLAGGVAKNIQYF
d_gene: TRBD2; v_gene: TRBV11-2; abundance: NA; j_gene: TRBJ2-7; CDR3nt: TGTGCCAGCAGCTTAGTGGGTACCGGGACTAGCGGCTCCTACGAGCAGTACTTC; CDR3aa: CASSLVGTGTSGSYEQYF
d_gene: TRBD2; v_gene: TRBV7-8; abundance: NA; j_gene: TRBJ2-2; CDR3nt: TGTGCCAGCAGCGATCCAATAGCGGGAGGGAATACCGGGGAGCTGTTTTTT; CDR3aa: CASSDPIAGGNTGELFF
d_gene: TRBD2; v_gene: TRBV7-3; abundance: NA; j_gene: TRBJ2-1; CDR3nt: TGTGCCAGCAGCTTAGGGGCGGGAGGGCCAGGGGATGAGCAGTTCTTC; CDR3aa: CASSLGAGGPGDEQFF
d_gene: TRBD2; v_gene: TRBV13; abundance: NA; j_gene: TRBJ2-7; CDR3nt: TGTGCCAGCAGTCGAAGCGGGACCTACGAGCAGTACTTC; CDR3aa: CASSRSGTYEQYF
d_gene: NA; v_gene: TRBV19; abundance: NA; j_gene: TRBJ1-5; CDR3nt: TGTGCCAGTAGTGAGTGGACCAATCAGCCCCAGCATTTT; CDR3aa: CASSEWTNQPQHF
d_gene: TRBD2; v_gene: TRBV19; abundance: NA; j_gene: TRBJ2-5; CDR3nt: TGTGCCAGTAGTTCCCGGGACTGGGGAGGGGCCCAGTACTTC; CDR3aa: CASSSRDWGGAQYF
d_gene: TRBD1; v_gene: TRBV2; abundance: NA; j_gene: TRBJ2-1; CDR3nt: TGTGCCAGCAGTTACGACAGGGCAAGCTCCTACAATGAGCAGTTCTTC; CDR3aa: CASSYDRASSYNEQFF
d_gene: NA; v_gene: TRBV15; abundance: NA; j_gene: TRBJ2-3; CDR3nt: TGTGCCACCAGCACTGATCGGGGGTCCCCTAGCACAGATACGCAGTATTTT; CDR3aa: CATSTDRGSPSTDTQYF
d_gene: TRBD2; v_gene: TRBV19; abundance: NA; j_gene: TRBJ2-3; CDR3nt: TGTGCCAGTACCGATAGCGGGAGGACCGCTAGCACAGATACGCAGTATTTT; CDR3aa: CASTDSGRTASTDTQYF
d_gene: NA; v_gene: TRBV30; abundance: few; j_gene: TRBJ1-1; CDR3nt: TGTGCCTGGAGTGTACGAGTGAACACTGAAGCTTTCTTT; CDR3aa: CAWSVRVNTEAFF
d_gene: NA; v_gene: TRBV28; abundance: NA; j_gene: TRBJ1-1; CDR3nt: TGTGCCAGCAGTTTATGGGGGCCCGAAGCTTTCTTT; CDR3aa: CASSLWGPEAFF
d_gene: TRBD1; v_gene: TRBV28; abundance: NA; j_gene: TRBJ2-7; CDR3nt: TGTGCCAGCAGTTCCCCGACAGGGAATGGCTACGAGCAGTACTTC; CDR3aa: CASSSPTGNGYEQYF